Listed below are T cell receptor beta chains from one sample, sequenced in a study of blood T cells in healthy people across ages. TCRdb passed the 5' RACE reads through MiXCR, listing each CDR3 protein once. The table lists about 1.4 million distinct CDR3 sequences, almost 60% of them singletons. Sequencing was carried out using blood. Receptor source: a young man in good health. The CDR3 runs from the conserved cysteine through the conserved F or W.

j_call: TRBJ1-2; v_call: TRBV27; cdr3_aa: CASSYSGVRYGYTF
j_call: TRBJ2-3; v_call: TRBV7-2; cdr3_aa: CASTTRRGSLRAGIDTQYF
j_call: TRBJ2-3; v_call: TRBV7-2; cdr3_aa: CASSHPQVTQYF
j_call: TRBJ2-1; v_call: TRBV4-1; cdr3_aa: CASSPFPGQGPFRAGGKDNEQFF
j_call: TRBJ2-1; v_call: TRBV27; cdr3_aa: CASHISGDNVQFF
j_call: TRBJ2-4; v_call: TRBV13; cdr3_aa: CASRNDGDNEQYF
j_call: TRBJ2-1; v_call: TRBV10-2; cdr3_aa: CASSPKGRGPGSYNEQFF
j_call: TRBJ2-7; v_call: TRBV20-1; cdr3_aa: CSARDPVQGSYEQYF
j_call: TRBJ1-5; v_call: TRBV7-2; cdr3_aa: CASSLGVPQPQHF
j_call: TRBJ2-1; v_call: TRBV20-1; cdr3_aa: CSAAGTSGGTYNEQFF
j_call: TRBJ2-5; v_call: TRBV5-1; cdr3_aa: CASSLDGIGETQYF
j_call: TRBJ1-4; v_call: TRBV5-1; cdr3_aa: CASSNLTDEKLFF
j_call: TRBJ1-2; v_call: TRBV6-5; cdr3_aa: CASSRGSFFYGYTF
j_call: TRBJ2-3; v_call: TRBV7-9; cdr3_aa: CASSSPDRDVSDTQYF
j_call: TRBJ2-7; v_call: TRBV6-2/TRBV6-3; cdr3_aa: CASSYSRVEQYF
j_call: NA; v_call: TRBV30; cdr3_aa: CAWSVHHNAEQYF
j_call: TRBJ1-1; v_call: TRBV4-1; cdr3_aa: CASSQRPSPGSEAFF
j_call: NA; v_call: TRBV20-1; cdr3_aa: CSARPGASGGADEQYF
j_call: TRBJ2-7; v_call: TRBV7-7; cdr3_aa: CASSPTGTGDYEQYF
j_call: TRBJ2-5; v_call: TRBV20-1; cdr3_aa: CSARDLLDRGIDEQYF
j_call: NA; v_call: TRBV28; cdr3_aa: CASRTVGQASQFGVYEQYF
j_call: TRBJ2-7; v_call: TRBV4-1; cdr3_aa: CASSLRGEKYF